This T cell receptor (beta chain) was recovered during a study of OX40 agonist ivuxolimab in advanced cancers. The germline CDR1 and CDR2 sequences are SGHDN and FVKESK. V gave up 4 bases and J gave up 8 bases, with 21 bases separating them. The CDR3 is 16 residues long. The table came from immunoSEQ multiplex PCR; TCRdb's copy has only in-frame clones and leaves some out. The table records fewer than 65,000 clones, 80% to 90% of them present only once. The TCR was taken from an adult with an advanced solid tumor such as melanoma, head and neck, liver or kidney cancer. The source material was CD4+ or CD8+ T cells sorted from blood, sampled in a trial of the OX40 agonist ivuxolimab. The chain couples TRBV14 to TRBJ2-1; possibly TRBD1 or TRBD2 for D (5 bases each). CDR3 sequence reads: CASSLPSYGAWHEQFF. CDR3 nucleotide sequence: TGTGCCAGCAGCCTACCTAGCTACGGGGCATGGCATGAGCAGTTCTTC.